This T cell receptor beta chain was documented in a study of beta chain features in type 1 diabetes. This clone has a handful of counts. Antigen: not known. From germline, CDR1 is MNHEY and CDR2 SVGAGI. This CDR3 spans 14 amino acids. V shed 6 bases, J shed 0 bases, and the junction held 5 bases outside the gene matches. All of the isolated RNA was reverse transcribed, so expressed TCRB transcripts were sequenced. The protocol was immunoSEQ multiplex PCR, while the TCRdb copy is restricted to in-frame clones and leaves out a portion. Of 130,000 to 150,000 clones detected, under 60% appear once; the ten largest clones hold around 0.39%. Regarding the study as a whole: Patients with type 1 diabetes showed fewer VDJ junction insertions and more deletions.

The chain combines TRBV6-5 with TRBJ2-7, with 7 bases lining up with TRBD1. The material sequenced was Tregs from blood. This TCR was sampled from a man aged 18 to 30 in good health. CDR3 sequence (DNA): TGTGCCAGCAGACCGGACAGGCTCTCCTACGAGCAGTACTTC. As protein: CASRPDRLSYEQYF.